A selection of T cell receptor beta chains follows, all from one sample in a study of blood T cell repertoires in COVID-19. The assay was immunoSEQ multiplex PCR, and TCRdb's table has in-frame clones only and misses some. The table records 29,000 or so clones, roughly 87% of them present only once. Sequencing was performed on peripheral blood. The source is a human donor in a cohort sampled during active COVID-19. Both conserved end residues are part of each CDR3. Fields, in order: V gene, J gene, CDR3 protein.

V: TRBV7-2; J: TRBJ1-6; CDR3: CASSLVGAAPDNSPLHF
V: TRBV21-1; J: TRBJ2-3; CDR3: CASSKVASWDRGQRTDTQYF
V: TRBV28; J: TRBJ1-6; CDR3: CASSSGGSSYNSPLHF
V: TRBV12-3/TRBV12-4; J: TRBJ2-5; CDR3: CASRLQATETQYF
V: TRBV23-1; J: TRBJ2-6; CDR3: CASIKTGGYSGANVLTF
V: TRBV19; J: TRBJ2-3; CDR3: CASSIQITDTQYF
V: TRBV9; J: TRBJ1-2; CDR3: CASSPRIRDRLGYTF
V: TRBV4-2; J: TRBJ2-7; CDR3: CASSRNTGGDEQYF
V: TRBV15; J: TRBJ2-7; CDR3: CATSSVRGNHEQYF
V: TRBV27; J: TRBJ2-7; CDR3: CASSPATGPAYEQYF
V: TRBV7-9; J: TRBJ2-7; CDR3: CASSLGTGIEQYF
V: TRBV7-9; J: TRBJ2-7; CDR3: CASSLTGTGHEQYF
V: TRBV30; J: TRBJ2-7; CDR3: CAWSRDSSYEQYF